Listed here are 7 T cell receptor beta chains from one sample, sequenced in a study of memory CD4+ T cells and cytomegalovirus serostatus. Some clones are missing from TCRdb's copy, which holds only in-frame ones; the method was immunoSEQ multiplex PCR. The sample consists of some 39,000 clones, roughly 83% of them appearing once. The sort gate was single viable CD3+CD4+CD8-CD45RO+ cells for memory CD4+ T cells. The material sequenced was memory CD4+ T cells from blood. Every receptor here comes from an adult in good health and CMV-seronegative.

The chain is built from TRBV5-1 and TRBJ2-1; 7 nucleotides match TRBD2. The CDR3 has 14 residues. Per the germline V gene, CDR1 is SGHRS and CDR2 is YFSETQ. The trim removed 4 bases at V and 6 bases at J, leaving 7 bases unmatched. This CDR3 is CASSGDYLFNEQFF. The DNA for the CDR3 is TGCGCCAGCAGCGGGGACTATCTGTTCAATGAGCAGTTCTTC.

This chain links TRBV6-1 with TRBJ1-2; perhaps TRBD1 as D (5 bases). Germline V gives CDR1 MNHNS, CDR2 SASEGT. CDR3 size: 18 residues. Trimming pared 2 bases from V and 3 bases from J, leaving 22 bases between. CDR3 loop: CASSELGREVRSDYGYTF. In DNA, the CDR3 is TGTGCCAGCAGTGAATTGGGCAGGGAAGTCCGCTCCGACTATGGCTACACCTTC.

The sample holds a few counts of this clone. This chain links TRBV7-2 with TRBJ1-2, with D maybe TRBD1 (6 bases). Trimming removed 4 bases from V and 2 bases from J, with 8 bases in between. CDR1 and CDR2 from the germline V gene are SGHTA and FQGNSA. The CDR3 runs 13 residues. CDR3 nucleotide sequence: TGTGCCAGCAGCTCCAGGGGAAACTATGGCTACACCTTC. Its protein product is CASSSRGNYGYTF.

The chain recombines TRBV5-6 with TRBJ1-6; no reliable D call. CDR1 is SGHDT, CDR2 YYEEEE, per germline. Trimming took off 1 base at V and 8 bases at J, with 10 bases between the two ends. The CDR3 is 14 amino acids. CDR3 DNA sequence: TGTGCCAGCAGCTTGAATCGAGGAGATTCACCCCTCCACTTT. Translation gives CASSLNRGDSPLHF.

The CDR3 region has the DNA TGTGCCATCTCTCGGCCTTTATGGCAGTTCTTC. It codes for CAISRPLWQFF. The chain combines TRBV7-3 with TRBJ2-1; D gene ambiguous. This CDR3 region has 11 residues. Germline loops: CDR1 SGHTA, CDR2 FQGTGA. Between the trimmed V and J ends, which lost 10 bases and 12 bases, there was a span of 16 bases.

This clone was seen a handful of times. The chain recombines TRBV18 with TRBJ2-3; D is perhaps TRBD1 (5 bases). V lost 4 bases to trimming and J lost 0 bases, with 11 bases between them. CDR1 is KGHSH and CDR2 is LQKENI in the germline V gene. This CDR3 spans 15 amino acids. The CDR3 loop reads CASSQRQFSTDTQYF. CDR3 coding DNA: TGTGCCAGCTCACAGCGACAGTTTAGCACAGATACGCAGTATTTT.

The chain recombines TRBV5-6 with TRBJ1-1; the D is unclear. Trimming pared 5 bases from V and 5 bases from J, leaving 13 bases between. CDR3 size: 13 residues. In germline, CDR1 is SGHDT, CDR2 YYEEEE. The CDR3 DNA reads TGTGCCAGCAGGCCATCAGGTCTAACTGAAGCTTTCTTT. It yields the protein CASRPSGLTEAFF.